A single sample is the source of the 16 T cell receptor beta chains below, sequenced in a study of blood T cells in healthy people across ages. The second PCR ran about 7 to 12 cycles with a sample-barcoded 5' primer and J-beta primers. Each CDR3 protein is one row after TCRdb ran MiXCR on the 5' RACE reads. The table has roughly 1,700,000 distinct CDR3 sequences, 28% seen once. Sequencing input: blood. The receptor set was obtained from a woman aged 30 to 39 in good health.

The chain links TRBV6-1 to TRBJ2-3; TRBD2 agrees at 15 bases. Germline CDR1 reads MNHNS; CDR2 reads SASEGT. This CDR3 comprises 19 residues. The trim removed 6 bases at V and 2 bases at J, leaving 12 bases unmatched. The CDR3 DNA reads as TGTGCCAGCAGAAGAAATTCCGGGACTAGCGGGGGGTTCACAGATACGCAGTATTTT. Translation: CASRRNSGTSGGFTDTQYF.

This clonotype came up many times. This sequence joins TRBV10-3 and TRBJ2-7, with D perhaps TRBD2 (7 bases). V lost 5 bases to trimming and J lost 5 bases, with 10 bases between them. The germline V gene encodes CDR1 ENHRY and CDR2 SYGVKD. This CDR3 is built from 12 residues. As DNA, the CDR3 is TGTGCCATCAGTCGCGGGGGCAACGAGCAGTACTTC. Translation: CAISRGGNEQYF.

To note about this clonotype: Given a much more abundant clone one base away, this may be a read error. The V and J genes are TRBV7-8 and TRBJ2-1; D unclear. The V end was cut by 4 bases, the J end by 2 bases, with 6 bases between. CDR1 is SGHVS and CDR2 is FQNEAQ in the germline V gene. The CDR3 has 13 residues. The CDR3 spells CASSSLTYNEQFF. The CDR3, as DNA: TGTGCCAGCAGCTCCCTTACCTACAATGAGCAGTTCTTC.

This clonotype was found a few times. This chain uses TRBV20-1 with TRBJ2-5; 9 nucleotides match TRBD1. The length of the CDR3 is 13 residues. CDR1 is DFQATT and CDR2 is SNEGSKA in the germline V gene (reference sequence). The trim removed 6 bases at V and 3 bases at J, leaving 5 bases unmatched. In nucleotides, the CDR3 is TGCAGTGCGAGACAGGGGGATAAAGAGACCCAGTACTTC. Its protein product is CSARQGDKETQYF.

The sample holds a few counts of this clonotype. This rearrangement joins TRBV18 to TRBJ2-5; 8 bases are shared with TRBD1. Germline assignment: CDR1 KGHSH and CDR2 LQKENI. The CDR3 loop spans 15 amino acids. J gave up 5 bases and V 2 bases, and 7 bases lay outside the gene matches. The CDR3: CASSPYRQGTETQYF. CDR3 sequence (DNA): TGTGCCAGCTCACCATATAGACAGGGGACCGAGACCCAGTACTTC.

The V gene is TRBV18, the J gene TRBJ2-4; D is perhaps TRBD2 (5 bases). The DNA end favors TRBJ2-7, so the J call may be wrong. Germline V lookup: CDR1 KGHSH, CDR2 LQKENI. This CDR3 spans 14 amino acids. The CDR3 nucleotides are TGTGCCAGCTCACCACGAGGTAGCGACTACGAGCAGTACTTC. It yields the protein CASSPRGSDYEQYF.

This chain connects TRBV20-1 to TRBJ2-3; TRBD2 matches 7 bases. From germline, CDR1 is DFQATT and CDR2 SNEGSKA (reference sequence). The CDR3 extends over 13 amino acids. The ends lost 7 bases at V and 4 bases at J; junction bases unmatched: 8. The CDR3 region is CSGREGEPDTQYF. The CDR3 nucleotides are TGCAGTGGTAGGGAGGGTGAGCCAGATACGCAGTATTTT.

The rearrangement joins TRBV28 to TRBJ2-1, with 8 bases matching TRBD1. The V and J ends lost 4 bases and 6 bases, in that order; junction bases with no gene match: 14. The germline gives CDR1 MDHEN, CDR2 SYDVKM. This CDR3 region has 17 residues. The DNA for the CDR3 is TGTGCCAGCAGTTCAAGGGACAGGAGGGCGTCGGGCAATGAGCAGTTCTTC. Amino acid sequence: CASSSRDRRASGNEQFF.

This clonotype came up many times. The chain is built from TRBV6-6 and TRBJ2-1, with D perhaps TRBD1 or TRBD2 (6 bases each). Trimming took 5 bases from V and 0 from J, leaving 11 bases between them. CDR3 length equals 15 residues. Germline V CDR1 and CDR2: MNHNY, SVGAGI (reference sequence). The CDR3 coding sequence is TGTGCCAGCAGTCGGGGGCTTAACTCCTACAATGAGCAGTTCTTC. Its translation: CASSRGLNSYNEQFF.

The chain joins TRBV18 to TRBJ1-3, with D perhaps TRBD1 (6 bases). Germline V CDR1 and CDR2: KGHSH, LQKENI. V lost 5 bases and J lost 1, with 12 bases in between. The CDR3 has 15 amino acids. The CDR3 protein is CASSTTQGSGNTIYF. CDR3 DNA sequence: TGTGCCAGCTCAACGACTCAGGGGTCTGGAAACACCATATATTTT.

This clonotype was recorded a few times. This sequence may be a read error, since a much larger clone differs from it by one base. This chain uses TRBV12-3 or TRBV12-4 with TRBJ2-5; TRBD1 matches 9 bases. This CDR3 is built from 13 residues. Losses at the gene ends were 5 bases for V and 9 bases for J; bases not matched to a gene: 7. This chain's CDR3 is CASSTGGGEAQYF. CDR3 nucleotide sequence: TGTGCCAGCAGTACAGGGGGCGGGGAGGCCCAGTACTTC.

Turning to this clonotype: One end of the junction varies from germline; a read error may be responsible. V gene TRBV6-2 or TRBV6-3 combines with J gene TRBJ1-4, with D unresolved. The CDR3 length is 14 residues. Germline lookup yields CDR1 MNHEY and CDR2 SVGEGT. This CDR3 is CASSYERRNEKRFF. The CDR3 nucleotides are TGTGCCAGCAGTTACGAGAGGCGGAATGAAAAACGGTTTTTT.

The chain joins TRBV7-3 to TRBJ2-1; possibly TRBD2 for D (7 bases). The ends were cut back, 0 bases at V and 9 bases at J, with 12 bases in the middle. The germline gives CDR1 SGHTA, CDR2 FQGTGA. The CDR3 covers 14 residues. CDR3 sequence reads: CASSLTGGRGEQFF. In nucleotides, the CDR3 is TGTGCCAGCAGCTTAACGGGGGGGCGGGGTGAGCAGTTCTTC.

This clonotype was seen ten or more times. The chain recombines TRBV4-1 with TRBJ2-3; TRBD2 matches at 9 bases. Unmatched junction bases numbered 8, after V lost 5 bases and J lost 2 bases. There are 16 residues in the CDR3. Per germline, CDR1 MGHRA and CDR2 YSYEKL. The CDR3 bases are TGCGCCAGCAGCGCAAGGCGGGGGGGCTTCACAGATACGCAGTATTTT. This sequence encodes CASSARRGGFTDTQYF.

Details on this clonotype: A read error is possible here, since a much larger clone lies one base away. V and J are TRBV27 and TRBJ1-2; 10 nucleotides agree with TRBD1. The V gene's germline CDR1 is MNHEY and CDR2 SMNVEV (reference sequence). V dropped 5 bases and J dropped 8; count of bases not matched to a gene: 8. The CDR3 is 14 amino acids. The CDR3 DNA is TGTGCCAGCAGTAGACGACAGGGGGCGGAAGGCTACACCTTC. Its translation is CASSRRQGAEGYTF.

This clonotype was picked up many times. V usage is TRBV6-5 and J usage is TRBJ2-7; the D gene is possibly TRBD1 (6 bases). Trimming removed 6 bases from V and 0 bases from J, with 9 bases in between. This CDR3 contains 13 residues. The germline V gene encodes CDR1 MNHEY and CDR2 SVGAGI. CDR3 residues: CASRLTGSYEQYF. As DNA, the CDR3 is TGTGCCAGCAGGCTGACAGGCTCCTACGAGCAGTACTTC.